This is a list of T cell receptor beta chains from one sample in a study of T cell responses to AZD1222 COVID-19 vaccine. The method was immunoSEQ multiplex PCR; TCRdb's version includes in-frame clones alone and lacks a portion of them. Of some 180,000 clones in the sample, 85% to 95% were seen once. The specimen was peripheral blood, collected on day 0 of AZD1222 vaccination. These receptors were taken from an adult in good health. Both conserved end residues are part of each CDR3. Fields, in order: clone size, D gene, V gene, J gene, CDR3 protein, CDR3 DNA. The D gene is left open where the match is weak. Size values are once, few and many counts, or a class for expanded clones, and some rows have none.

clone_size: once
d_call: .
v_call: TRBV3-1/TRBV3-2
j_call: TRBJ2-2
cdr3_aa: CASSPTALDTGELFF
cdr3_nt: TGTGCCAGCAGCCCGACAGCCTTGGACACCGGGGAGCTGTTTTTT

clone_size: .
d_call: .
v_call: TRBV19
j_call: TRBJ2-1
cdr3_aa: CASSIETDSYNEQFF
cdr3_nt: TGTGCCAGTAGTATAGAGACGGACTCCTACAATGAGCAGTTCTTC

clone_size: .
d_call: TRBD1
v_call: TRBV7-7
j_call: TRBJ1-1
cdr3_aa: CASSPAGTDTEAFF
cdr3_nt: TGTGCCAGCAGCCCCGCCGGGACAGACACTGAAGCTTTCTTT

clone_size: .
d_call: TRBD2
v_call: TRBV10-3
j_call: TRBJ2-3
cdr3_aa: CAIRREGTSTDTQYF
cdr3_nt: TGTGCCATCCGGCGGGAGGGTACAAGCACAGATACGCAGTATTTT

clone_size: .
d_call: .
v_call: TRBV13
j_call: TRBJ2-6
cdr3_aa: CASSLAGANVLTF
cdr3_nt: TGTGCCAGCAGCTTAGCTGGGGCCAACGTCCTGACTTTC

clone_size: .
d_call: TRBD1
v_call: TRBV2
j_call: TRBJ1-6
cdr3_aa: CASRAGTVNSPLHF
cdr3_nt: TGTGCCAGCAGGGCCGGGACAGTTAATTCACCCCTCCACTTT

clone_size: .
d_call: TRBD2
v_call: TRBV7-6
j_call: TRBJ2-5
cdr3_aa: CASSPSGGAEETQYF
cdr3_nt: TGTGCCAGCAGCCCCAGCGGGGGGGCGGAGGAGACCCAGTACTTC

clone_size: .
d_call: .
v_call: TRBV19
j_call: TRBJ1-2
cdr3_aa: CASKLGHGYTF
cdr3_nt: TGTGCCAGTAAACTGGGGCACGGCTACACCTTC

clone_size: once
d_call: TRBD1
v_call: TRBV19
j_call: TRBJ1-2
cdr3_aa: CASSIDLWGTDGYTF
cdr3_nt: TGTGCCAGTAGTATAGATCTTTGGGGGACAGATGGCTACACCTTC

clone_size: .
d_call: TRBD1
v_call: TRBV29-1
j_call: TRBJ1-2
cdr3_aa: CSAPNGGQDETNYGYTF
cdr3_nt: TGCAGCGCTCCGAACGGGGGACAGGACGAAACTAACTATGGCTACACCTTC

clone_size: .
d_call: .
v_call: TRBV9
j_call: TRBJ2-7
cdr3_aa: CASSVHSSSDITYEQYF
cdr3_nt: TGTGCCAGCAGCGTGCATAGCAGTTCCGACATTACCTACGAGCAGTACTTC

clone_size: .
d_call: .
v_call: TRBV3-1/TRBV3-2
j_call: TRBJ1-1
cdr3_aa: CASSQDFRRDLMNTEAFF
cdr3_nt: TGTGCCAGCAGCCAAGACTTCCGACGGGACTTAATGAACACTGAAGCTTTCTTT

clone_size: .
d_call: .
v_call: TRBV24-1
j_call: TRBJ2-2
cdr3_aa: CATSGYLGGPGELFF
cdr3_nt: TGTGCCACCAGTGGATACCTGGGGGGGCCCGGGGAGCTGTTTTTT

clone_size: .
d_call: TRBD1
v_call: TRBV19
j_call: TRBJ1-2
cdr3_aa: CASSIVAQGDYGYTF
cdr3_nt: TGTGCCAGTAGTATAGTGGCACAGGGGGACTATGGCTACACCTTC

clone_size: .
d_call: .
v_call: TRBV7-9
j_call: TRBJ1-1
cdr3_aa: CASSLGILGTEAFF
cdr3_nt: TGTGCCAGCAGCTTAGGCATCCTCGGCACTGAAGCTTTCTTT

clone_size: .
d_call: .
v_call: TRBV6-5
j_call: TRBJ2-1
cdr3_aa: CASSPGPRRNEQFF
cdr3_nt: TGTGCCAGCAGTCCCGGCCCCCGACGCAATGAGCAGTTCTTC

clone_size: .
d_call: TRBD1
v_call: TRBV19
j_call: TRBJ2-1
cdr3_aa: CASSTGGDGYNEQFF
cdr3_nt: TGTGCCAGTAGCACAGGGGGCGACGGGTACAATGAGCAGTTCTTC

clone_size: few
d_call: TRBD2
v_call: TRBV6-4
j_call: TRBJ2-3
cdr3_aa: CASSDSRGGTDTQYF
cdr3_nt: TGTGCCAGCAGTGACTCGCGGGGGGGCACAGATACGCAGTATTTT

clone_size: few
d_call: TRBD1
v_call: TRBV5-6
j_call: TRBJ1-2
cdr3_aa: CASSPLQGNYGYTF
cdr3_nt: TGTGCCAGCAGCCCTCTACAGGGGAACTATGGCTACACCTTC

clone_size: .
d_call: .
v_call: TRBV7-5
j_call: TRBJ2-6
cdr3_aa: CARSSSRRSGANVLTF
cdr3_nt: TGTGCCAGAAGCTCGTCAAGACGCTCTGGGGCCAACGTCCTGACTTTC

clone_size: .
d_call: TRBD1
v_call: TRBV6-2/TRBV6-3
j_call: TRBJ2-1
cdr3_aa: CASSPDRGESGSSYNEQFF
cdr3_nt: TGTGCCAGCAGTCCGGACAGGGGAGAATCGGGGAGCTCCTACAATGAGCAGTTCTTC

clone_size: .
d_call: .
v_call: TRBV4-3
j_call: TRBJ1-2
cdr3_aa: CASSHPQGGGYTF
cdr3_nt: TGCGCCAGCAGCCACCCTCAGGGAGGCGGCTACACCTTC

clone_size: .
d_call: TRBD1
v_call: TRBV19
j_call: TRBJ2-6
cdr3_aa: CASMGQGVRANVLTF
cdr3_nt: TGTGCCAGTATGGGACAGGGGGTTCGCGCCAACGTCCTGACTTTC

clone_size: .
d_call: .
v_call: TRBV7-2
j_call: TRBJ1-1
cdr3_aa: CASSLSANTEAFF
cdr3_nt: TGTGCCAGCAGCTTATCAGCGAACACTGAAGCTTTCTTT

clone_size: .
d_call: TRBD2
v_call: TRBV7-2
j_call: TRBJ2-1
cdr3_aa: CASSLGPLGGSSYNEQFF
cdr3_nt: TGTGCCAGCAGCTTAGGGCCCCTGGGCGGGAGCTCCTACAATGAGCAGTTCTTC

clone_size: .
d_call: TRBD1
v_call: TRBV9
j_call: TRBJ2-2
cdr3_aa: CASQGQLNTGELFF
cdr3_nt: TGTGCCAGCCAGGGACAGTTGAACACCGGGGAGCTGTTTTTT

clone_size: .
d_call: .
v_call: TRBV10-3
j_call: TRBJ1-2
cdr3_aa: CAISEGGARGGYTF
cdr3_nt: TGTGCCATCAGTGAGGGGGGCGCCCGGGGCGGCTACACCTTC

clone_size: .
d_call: .
v_call: TRBV28
j_call: TRBJ1-5
cdr3_aa: CASSLDRKFYNQPQHF
cdr3_nt: TGTGCCAGCAGTTTAGACAGGAAATTTTACAATCAGCCCCAGCATTTT

clone_size: .
d_call: .
v_call: TRBV21-1
j_call: TRBJ2-7
cdr3_aa: CASSPLWGPGTFPIYEQYF
cdr3_nt: .

clone_size: .
d_call: .
v_call: TRBV5-4
j_call: TRBJ1-6
cdr3_aa: CASSLNTEASLHF
cdr3_nt: TGTGCCAGCAGCTTGAATACAGAGGCATCCCTCCACTTT

clone_size: .
d_call: TRBD2
v_call: TRBV6-5
j_call: TRBJ2-1
cdr3_aa: CASSYSGLAGVDEQFF
cdr3_nt: TGTGCCAGCAGTTACTCGGGACTAGCGGGAGTGGATGAGCAGTTCTTC

clone_size: .
d_call: .
v_call: TRBV29-1
j_call: TRBJ2-2
cdr3_aa: CSVEEGGLGGELFF
cdr3_nt: TGCAGCGTTGAAGAAGGGGGTCTCGGCGGGGAGCTGTTTTTT

clone_size: .
d_call: TRBD2
v_call: TRBV11-2
j_call: TRBJ2-1
cdr3_aa: CASSLTSGSYNEQFF
cdr3_nt: TGTGCCAGCAGCTTAACTAGCGGCTCCTACAATGAGCAGTTCTTC

clone_size: .
d_call: .
v_call: TRBV6-5
j_call: TRBJ1-1
cdr3_aa: CASSYSGRGLNTEAFF
cdr3_nt: TGTGCCAGCAGTTACTCGGGGCGGGGACTGAACACTGAAGCTTTCTTT

clone_size: few
d_call: TRBD2
v_call: TRBV7-2
j_call: TRBJ2-1
cdr3_aa: CASSLVLAGDEQFF
cdr3_nt: TGTGCCAGCAGCTTAGTACTAGCGGGAGACGAGCAGTTCTTC

clone_size: .
d_call: .
v_call: TRBV7-2
j_call: TRBJ1-1
cdr3_aa: CASSFPNEGKGFF
cdr3_nt: TGTGCCAGCAGCTTCCCAAACGAGGGAAAGGGTTTCTTT

clone_size: .
d_call: TRBD1
v_call: TRBV6-6
j_call: TRBJ2-5
cdr3_aa: CASSLRDRGLETQYF
cdr3_nt: TGTGCCAGCAGTCTAAGGGACAGGGGGTTAGAGACCCAGTACTTC